A single sample gave rise to the 28 T cell receptor beta chains below, sequenced in a study of T cell responses to AZD1222 COVID-19 vaccine. Method: immunoSEQ multiplex PCR; TCRdb's copy keeps in-frame clones and lacks some. This sample yields about 150,000 clones, of which approximately 91% are seen a single time; less than 2% belongs to the top ten. The sequenced sample was peripheral blood, obtained 28 days after the second AZD1222 dose. The origin of the receptors is an adult who received the AZD1222 COVID-19 vaccine.

The J gene is TRBJ1-4, the V gene TRBV6-6; 8 bases line up with TRBD1. The germline V gene encodes CDR1 MNHNY and CDR2 SVGAGI (reference sequence). With 6 bases clipped from V and 8 bases from J, the junction kept 8 bases outside the gene matches. The CDR3 contains 14 residues. CDR3 in amino acids: CASSRGQGREKLFF. The CDR3 nucleotides read TGTGCCAGCAGCCGAGGACAGGGACGGGAAAAACTGTTTTTT.

V gene TRBV5-5 combines with J gene TRBJ2-7, with D unclear. CDR3 length equals 14 residues. Looked up from germline, CDR1 is SGHKS and CDR2 is YYEKEE (reference sequence). V lost 0 bases, J lost 4 bases, and 11 bases lay in between. CDR3 DNA sequence: TGTGCCAGCAGCTTGGGGATGATAGGGTACGAGCAGTACTTC. It encodes CASSLGMIGYEQYF.

The gene calls are TRBV5-1 and TRBJ1-1; D gene ambiguous. CDR3 length: 16 residues. Deletions cut 4 bases from V and 4 bases from J, with 20 bases between. CDR1 and CDR2 from the germline V gene are SGHRS and YFSETQ. This chain's CDR3 is CASSPASPKRSTEAFF. The DNA for the CDR3 is TGCGCCAGCAGCCCGGCTTCCCCTAAGAGGAGCACTGAAGCTTTCTTT.

This clone was counted a few times. The V and J genes are TRBV3-1 (or the pseudogene TRBV3-2) and TRBJ2-3; no firm D call. CDR3 size: 14 residues. Germline V lookup: CDR1 LGHDT, CDR2 YNNKEL (reference sequence). Trimming pared 1 base from V and 4 bases from J, leaving 9 bases between. The CDR3 reads CASSQVRTADTQYF. The CDR3 nucleotides are TGTGCCAGCAGCCAAGTTCGGACGGCAGATACGCAGTATTTT.

The rearrangement links TRBV2 to TRBJ1-6; TRBD1 might be the D (6 bases). Trimming pared 4 bases from V and 8 bases from J, leaving 12 bases between. Germline V gives CDR1 SNHLY, CDR2 FYNNEI. The CDR3 runs to 14 residues. The CDR3 DNA is TGTGCCAGCAGTGGTACCTCAGGGGATTCACCCCTCCACTTT. Its translation is CASSGTSGDSPLHF.

The rearrangement links TRBV10-1 to TRBJ2-3; 9 positions match TRBD1. The CDR3 has 16 amino acids. The germline CDR1 and CDR2 sequences are WNHNN and SYGVQD (reference sequence). The V segment lost 0 bases and the J segment 6 bases; nucleotides outside the gene matches: 7. CDR3 residues: CASSESATGGRDTQYF. The CDR3 nucleotides are TGCGCCAGCAGTGAGTCAGCTACAGGGGGCCGGGATACGCAGTATTTT.

V is TRBV7-8 and J is TRBJ1-1, with D perhaps TRBD1 (5 bases). Germline assignment: CDR1 SGHVS and CDR2 FQNEAQ. V was cut by 4 bases and J by 1 base, with 16 bases left in between. CDR3 length: 16 residues. CDR3 region: CASSSRDPPRNTEAFF. The CDR3 DNA reads as TGTGCCAGCAGCTCCCGGGACCCCCCCCGGAACACTGAAGCTTTCTTT.

This clone occurred once. The chain joins TRBV2 to TRBJ1-3; TRBD1 might be the D (5 bases). CDR3 length equals 15 residues. V was cut by 6 bases and J by 1 base, with 13 bases left in between. Germline V gene lookup returns CDR1 SNHLY and CDR2 FYNNEI. This chain's CDR3 is CASRSTASSGNTIYF. In DNA, the CDR3 is TGTGCCAGCAGATCGACAGCCTCGTCTGGAAACACCATATATTTT.

This sequence joins TRBV19 and TRBJ2-3; D perhaps matches TRBD1 (6 bases). CDR1 and CDR2 (germline): LNHDA, SQIVND (reference sequence). Trimming took 5 bases from V and 0 from J, leaving 12 bases between them. The CDR3 is made up of 15 amino acids. This chain's CDR3 is CASSVTGPSTDTQYF. For the CDR3, the DNA is TGTGCCAGTAGTGTGACAGGTCCTAGCACAGATACGCAGTATTTT. The entire variable domain, with the rest obtained from reference TRBV19 and TRBJ2-3, is as follows: DGGITQSPKYLFRKEGQNVTLSCEQNLNHDAMYWYRQDPGQGLRLIYYSQIVNDFQKGDIAEGYSVSREKKESFPLTVTSAQKNPTAFYLCASSVTGPSTDTQYFGPGTRLTVL.

This clone was seen a single time. The chain links TRBV19 to TRBJ1-1; 9 nucleotides line up with TRBD1. Trimming took 7 bases from V and 1 from J; bases not matched to a gene: 4. The CDR3 covers 14 residues. Germline V gives CDR1 LNHDA, CDR2 SQIVND (reference sequence). CDR3 amino acids: CASTLDRGNTEAFF. CDR3 in DNA: TGTGCCAGTACCCTGGACAGGGGGAACACTGAAGCTTTCTTT.

The rearrangement uses TRBV5-4 and TRBJ1-2; 8 bases fit TRBD1. Germline trimming cut 4 bases from V and 14 bases from J; bases unmatched to any gene: 7. CDR3 size: 11 residues. CDR1 and CDR2 from the germline V gene are SGHNT and YYREEE (reference sequence). Here the CDR3 reads CASSPDRVLTF. The CDR3 coding sequence is TGTGCCAGCAGCCCGGACAGGGTGCTTACCTTC.

The chain is built from TRBV6-1 and TRBJ1-1; 7 bases map to TRBD1. The germline gives CDR1 MNHNS, CDR2 SASEGT. CDR3 length: 16 residues. J lost 0 bases, V lost 4 bases, and 8 bases had no gene match. This CDR3 is CASSAQPGQMNTEAFF. The CDR3 DNA is TGTGCCAGCAGTGCTCAACCGGGACAGATGAACACTGAAGCTTTCTTT.

The J gene is TRBJ1-5, the V gene TRBV12-3 or TRBV12-4; D may be TRBD1 (6 bases). CDR3 length: 12 amino acids. Trimming removed 8 bases from V and 11 bases from J, with 16 bases in between. The CDR3 sequence: CASGQGSGAQHF. CDR3 nucleotide sequence: TGTGCCAGCGGCCAGGGGTCCGGGGCCCAGCATTTT.

The V call is TRBV29-1, the J call TRBJ2-5; maybe TRBD1 (5 bases). Germline V lookup: CDR1 SQVTM, CDR2 ANQGSEA. V was trimmed by 6 bases and J by 4 bases, leaving 21 bases between them. This CDR3 spans 15 amino acids. The CDR3 nucleotides are TGCAGCGTCCTAAGGTGGCAGGGAAGTCCAGAGACCCAGTACTTC. Protein product: CSVLRWQGSPETQYF. The variable domain in full, completed from reference TRBV29-1 and TRBJ2-5, reads SAVISQKPSRDICQRGTSLTIQCQVDSQVTMMFWYRQQPGQSLTLIATANQGSEATYESGFVIDKFPISRPNLTFSTLTVSNMSPEDSSIYLCSVLRWQGSPETQYFGPGTRLLVL.

The chain combines TRBV27 with TRBJ2-7; the match to TRBD2 covers 11 bases. V trimming: 6 bases; J trimming: 3 bases; junction bases outside the gene matches: 10. Germline-derived CDR1 and CDR2 are MNHEY and SMNVEV (reference sequence). The CDR3 runs 16 residues. The CDR3, as DNA: TGTGCCAGCAGACTTACGGTAGCGGGGGGGGTCTACGAGCAGTACTTC. Its translation: CASRLTVAGGVYEQYF.

V is TRBV11-3 and J is TRBJ2-3; 8 bases are shared with TRBD2. J was trimmed by 6 bases and V by 0 bases; bases with no gene match: 8. This CDR3 has 16 residues. The V gene's germline CDR1 is SGHNT and CDR2 YENEEA. The CDR3 spells CASSLDGRGGDDTQYF. Written as DNA, the CDR3 is TGTGCCAGCAGCTTAGATGGTCGGGGGGGCGACGATACGCAGTATTTT.

This rearrangement joins TRBV5-1 to TRBJ1-1; D unresolved. The CDR3 loop spans 14 amino acids. CDR1 and CDR2 from the germline V gene are SGHRS and YFSETQ. V lost 4 bases, J lost 0 bases, and 10 bases lay in between. The CDR3 protein is CASSVGDLNTEAFF. For the CDR3, the DNA is TGCGCCAGCAGCGTGGGAGACTTGAACACTGAAGCTTTCTTT.

The chain employs TRBV19 and TRBJ2-2; TRBD1 is a possible D gene (5 bases). CDR1 is LNHDA and CDR2 is SQIVND in the germline V gene (reference sequence). This CDR3 has 15 amino acids. V shed 5 bases and J shed 6 bases, with 16 bases lying between them. The CDR3 DNA sequence: TGTGCCAGTAGTGGGCAGGGTAGGGGTGCCGGGGAGCTGTTTTTT. It is translated as CASSGQGRGAGELFF.

The genes are TRBV2 and TRBJ1-1, with 8 bases fitting TRBD1. This CDR3 is built from 14 residues. V trimming: 5 bases; J trimming: 1 base; junction bases outside the gene matches: 3. CDR1 and CDR2 from the germline V gene are SNHLY and FYNNEI. The DNA of the CDR3 is TGTGCCAGCAGTCTCCAGGGGGCGAACACTGAAGCTTTCTTT. It encodes CASSLQGANTEAFF.

The chain couples TRBV5-4 to TRBJ2-7; TRBD2 aligns across 10 bases. This CDR3 is built from 14 residues. V was pared by 4 bases and J by 4 bases, with 5 bases of the junction left unmatched. The germline gives CDR1 SGHNT, CDR2 YYREEE (reference sequence). CDR3 bases: TGTGCCAGCAGCCCCGGGACTAGCGAGTACGAGCAGTACTTC. Its translation: CASSPGTSEYEQYF.

The gene calls are TRBV19 and TRBJ2-5; 7 nucleotides align to TRBD2. Germline V gene data show CDR1 as LNHDA and CDR2 as SQIVND (reference sequence). Losses at the gene ends were 0 bases for V and 4 bases for J; bases not matched to a gene: 8. The CDR3 loop spans 16 amino acids. This CDR3 reads CASSIDLGRGRETQYF. The CDR3 DNA reads as TGTGCCAGTAGTATAGATCTGGGGAGGGGCCGAGAGACCCAGTACTTC.

The table lists this clone with a count of one. This chain connects TRBV5-5 to TRBJ1-1; no definite D call. The V and J ends lost 1 base and 1 base respectively, with 8 bases between them. In germline, CDR1 is SGHKS, CDR2 YYEKEE (reference sequence). The CDR3 totals 14 residues. The CDR3 bases are TGTGCCAGCAGCTTGAGAGTGGAGAACACTGAAGCTTTCTTT. Its protein is CASSLRVENTEAFF.

The rearrangement uses TRBV5-1 and TRBJ1-3; 8 bases agree with TRBD1. Germline assignment: CDR1 SGHRS and CDR2 YFSETQ. The CDR3 spans 16 residues. J gave up 3 bases and V 4 bases, and 9 bases lay outside the gene matches. The CDR3 region is CASSDRDRTYGNTIYF. Written as DNA, the CDR3 is TGCGCCAGCAGCGACCGGGACAGGACTTATGGAAACACCATATATTTT.

This clone was observed once. The rearrangement joins TRBV7-8 to TRBJ1-5; 8 bases agree with TRBD1. This CDR3 spans 15 amino acids. Looked up from germline, CDR1 is SGHVS and CDR2 is FQNEAQ. With V trimmed by 5 bases and J by 3 bases, 6 bases remained unmatched. In nucleotides, the CDR3 is TGTGCCAGCAGCCCCGGACAGGGCTACAATCAGCCCCAGCATTTT. It yields the protein CASSPGQGYNQPQHF.

This clone came up once. The rearrangement joins TRBV4-1 to TRBJ1-2; D is possibly TRBD1 (5 bases). Trimming took off 2 bases at V and 3 bases at J, with 10 bases between the two ends. Germline lookup yields CDR1 MGHRA and CDR2 YSYEKL. CDR3 size: 14 residues. The CDR3 bases are TGCGCCAGCAGCCAAAGGGGATCCTACTATGGCTACACCTTC. Its protein product is CASSQRGSYYGYTF.

In its sample, this clone was seen a few times. CDR3 nucleotide sequence: TGTGCCAGCAGCTTGGGGGGGCGCGACACCATATATTTT. This sequence encodes CASSLGGRDTIYF. The V and J genes are TRBV7-9 and TRBJ1-3; tentative D call: TRBD1 (6 bases). The germline V gene encodes CDR1 SEHNR and CDR2 FQNEAQ (reference sequence). The CDR3 has 13 amino acids. V was cut by 3 bases and J by 8 bases, with 11 bases left in between.

The chain joins TRBV6-5 to TRBJ1-4; D not resolved. The CDR3 is 16 amino acids. V shed 0 bases and J shed 0 bases, with 8 bases lying between them. Germline CDR1 is MNHEY and CDR2 is SVGAGI. The DNA for the CDR3 is TGTGCCAGCAGTTACTCGAGCAGGACAACTAATGAAAAACTGTTTTTT. Translation: CASSYSSRTTNEKLFF.

The rearrangement uses TRBV4-1 and TRBJ2-5, with 8 positions matching TRBD1. Germline V gives CDR1 MGHRA, CDR2 YSYEKL. V shed 3 bases and J 2 bases; nucleotides not matched to a gene: 8. The CDR3 has 16 amino acids. The CDR3 sequence is CASSQGPTGAQETQYF. The CDR3 coding sequence is TGCGCCAGCAGCCAGGGGCCGACAGGGGCGCAAGAGACCCAGTACTTC.